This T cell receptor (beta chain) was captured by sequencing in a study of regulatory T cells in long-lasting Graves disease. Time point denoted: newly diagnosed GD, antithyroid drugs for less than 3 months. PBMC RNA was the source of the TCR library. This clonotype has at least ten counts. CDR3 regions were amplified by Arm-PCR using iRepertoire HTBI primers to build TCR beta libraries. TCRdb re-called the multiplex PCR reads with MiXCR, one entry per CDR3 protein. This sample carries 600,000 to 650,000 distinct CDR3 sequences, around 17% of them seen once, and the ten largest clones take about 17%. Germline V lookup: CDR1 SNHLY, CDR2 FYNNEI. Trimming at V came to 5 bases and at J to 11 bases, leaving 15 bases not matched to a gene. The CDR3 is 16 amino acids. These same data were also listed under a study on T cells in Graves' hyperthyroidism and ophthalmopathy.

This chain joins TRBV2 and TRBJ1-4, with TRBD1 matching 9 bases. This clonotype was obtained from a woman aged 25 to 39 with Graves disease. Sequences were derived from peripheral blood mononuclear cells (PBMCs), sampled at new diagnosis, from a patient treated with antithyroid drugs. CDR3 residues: CASSTTGGRNSGKLFF. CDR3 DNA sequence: TGTGCCAGCAGTACGACAGGGGGAAGGAATTCGGGGAAACTGTTTTTT.